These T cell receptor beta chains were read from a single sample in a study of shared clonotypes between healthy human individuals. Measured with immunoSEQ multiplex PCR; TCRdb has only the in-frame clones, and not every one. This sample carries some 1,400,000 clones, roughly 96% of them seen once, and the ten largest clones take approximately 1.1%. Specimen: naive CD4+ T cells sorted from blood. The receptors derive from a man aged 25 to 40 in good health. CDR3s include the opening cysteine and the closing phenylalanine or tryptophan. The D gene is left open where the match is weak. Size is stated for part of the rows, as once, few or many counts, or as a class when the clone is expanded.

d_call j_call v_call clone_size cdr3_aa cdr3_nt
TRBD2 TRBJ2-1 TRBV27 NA CASSLTGTSGYNEQFF TGTGCCAGCAGTCTCACCGGGACTAGCGGCTACAATGAGCAGTTCTTC
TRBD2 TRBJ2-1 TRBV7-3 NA CASSRQAGVGYNEQFF TGTGCCAGCAGCCGACAAGCGGGAGTGGGGTACAATGAGCAGTTCTTC
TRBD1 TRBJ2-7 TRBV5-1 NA CASSRDRLTYEQYF TGCGCCAGCAGCCGGGACAGGTTAACCTACGAGCAGTACTTC
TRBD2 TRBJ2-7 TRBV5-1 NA CASMASGAYEQYF TGCGCCAGCATGGCTAGCGGAGCATACGAGCAGTACTTC
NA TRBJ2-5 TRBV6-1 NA CASSAHARGETQYF TGTGCCAGCAGTGCGCACGCTCGAGGGGAGACCCAGTACTTC
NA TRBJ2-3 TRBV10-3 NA CAISALVGTDTQYF TGTGCCATTTCGGCCCTCGTTGGGACAGATACGCAGTATTTT
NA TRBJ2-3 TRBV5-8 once CASSPAIAATVDTQYF TGTGCCAGCAGCCCCGCGATAGCGGCCACGGTGGATACGCAGTATTTT
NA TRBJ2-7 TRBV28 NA CASNLRPYEQYF TGTGCCAGCAACTTGAGGCCCTACGAGCAGTACTTC
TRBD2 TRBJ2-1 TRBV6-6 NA CASSYSIVAGVHEQFF TGTGCCAGCAGTTACTCTATCGTAGCGGGAGTACATGAGCAGTTCTTC
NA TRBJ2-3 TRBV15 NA CATSSPRVRGTDTQYF TGTGCCACCAGCAGCCCCAGGGTCCGCGGCACAGATACGCAGTATTTT
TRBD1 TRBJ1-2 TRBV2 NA CASSYRTGGGYTF TGTGCCAGCAGTTATCGGACAGGGGGCGGCTACACCTTC
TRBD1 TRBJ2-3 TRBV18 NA CASNTVGTGSNTDTQYF TGTGCCAGCAATACCGTGGGGACAGGGTCCAACACAGATACGCAGTATTTT
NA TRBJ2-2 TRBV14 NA CASSQDLAGFTGELFF TGTGCCAGCAGCCAAGATTTGGCGGGATTCACCGGGGAGCTGTTTTTT